The sequence of this T cell receptor beta chain was determined in a study of blood T cell repertoires in COVID-19. Study-level background: Collection of acute and convalescent COVID-19 samples took place in the United States, Italy and Spain.

Method: immunoSEQ multiplex PCR; TCRdb's copy keeps in-frame clones and lacks some. The repertoire holds 58,000 or so clones, with about 79% as singletons. This clone was seen a handful of times. With V trimmed by 4 bases and J by 0 bases, 8 bases remained unmatched. In germline, CDR1 is MGHRA, CDR2 YSYEKL. This CDR3 has 18 residues. The rearrangement links TRBV4-1 to TRBJ2-7, with 14 bases lining up with TRBD2. Sequencing was carried out using peripheral blood. This clonotype originated in a human donor in a cohort sampled during active COVID-19. In DNA form, the CDR3 reads TGCGCCAGCAGCCTTAGGACTAGCGGGGGGACGAGCTCCTACGAGCAGTACTTC. Amino acid sequence: CASSLRTSGGTSSYEQYF.